The 9 T cell receptor beta chains listed next were all sequenced from one sample in a study of T-cell memory formation after mild COVID-19. TCRdb ran MiXCR on the 5' RACE reads and lists one entry per CDR3 protein. Found here are roughly 160,000 distinct CDR3 sequences, approximately 12% of them singletons; the top ten hold 3% to 4%. Sequencing input: PBMCs or a T cell subset sorted from them (not recorded which). Every receptor here comes from a man younger than 35 who had mild COVID-19 (a few samples of this study predate the infection). Cell type and time point are not known.

This clonotype was picked up a small number of times. This sequence joins TRBV9 and TRBJ2-1; 8 bases map to TRBD1. Germline assignment: CDR1 SGDLS and CDR2 YYNGEE. Trimming took 3 bases from V and 9 from J; bases not matched to a gene: 11. The CDR3 totals 15 residues. The CDR3 DNA reads as TGTGCCAGCAGCGGTCTTGCTACAGGGGGTGGTGAGCAGTTCTTC. It translates to CASSGLATGGGEQFF.

V gene TRBV4-1 combines with J gene TRBJ1-2, with D possibly matching TRBD1 (6 bases). The CDR3 is made up of 15 amino acids. Deletions cut 1 base from V and 2 bases from J, with 11 bases between. Germline values: CDR1 MGHRA, CDR2 YSYEKL. The CDR3 loop reads CASSQAWGQNYGYTF. For the CDR3, the DNA is TGCGCCAGCAGCCAAGCCTGGGGGCAGAACTATGGCTACACCTTC.

In its sample, this clonotype was seen many times. The chain is built from TRBV7-2 and TRBJ2-2; 9 nucleotides match TRBD1. CDR1 and CDR2 from the germline V gene are SGHTA and FQGNSA. The CDR3 consists of 16 residues. The V gene end was trimmed by 5 bases and the J gene end by 8 bases; junction bases not matched to a gene: 12. In DNA, the CDR3 is TGTGCCAGCAGCCCCCGGGGAACAGGGGGCGAGGGGGAGCTGTTTTTT. It codes for CASSPRGTGGEGELFF.

There are a few counts of this clonotype. The CDR3: CASLPTGVYGYTF. CDR3 nucleotides: TGTGCCAGCCTTCCGACAGGGGTCTATGGCTACACCTTC. The J gene is TRBJ1-2, the V gene TRBV6-6; 8 bases line up with TRBD1. Germline values: CDR1 MNHNY, CDR2 SVGAGI (reference sequence). The CDR3 spans 13 residues. V trimming: 8 bases; J trimming: 4 bases; junction bases outside the gene matches: 6.

The CDR3, as DNA: TGCGCCAGCAGCCCGGGACAGCTAAACATTCAGTACTTC. Its translation is CASSPGQLNIQYF. The V call is TRBV5-1, the J call TRBJ2-4, with TRBD1 matching 7 bases. The trim removed 4 bases at V and 6 bases at J, leaving 4 bases unmatched. CDR1 is SGHRS, CDR2 YFSETQ, per germline. This CDR3 has 13 residues.

This chain links TRBV20-1 with TRBJ2-7; TRBD2 is a possible D gene (6 bases). This CDR3 has 16 amino acids. Trimming took 5 bases from V and 9 from J, leaving 29 bases between them. Germline lookup yields CDR1 DFQATT and CDR2 SNEGSKA (reference sequence). CDR3 in amino acids: CSAYGGTSPFVNAQYF. In DNA, the CDR3 is TGCAGTGCTTATGGCGGGACGAGCCCTTTCGTCAACGCGCAGTACTTC.

At least ten counts were recorded for this clonotype. This chain links TRBV6-2 or TRBV6-3 with TRBJ2-7; D is undetermined. Germline V gives CDR1 MNHEY, CDR2 SVGEGT. The CDR3 runs to 12 residues. V gave up 5 bases and J gave up 6 bases, with 11 bases separating them. The CDR3 DNA sequence: TGTGCCAGCAGTCGAACTATGACCGAGCAGTACTTC. This gives the protein CASSRTMTEQYF.

V is TRBV5-1 and J is TRBJ1-2, with D maybe TRBD1 (5 bases). The CDR3 is made up of 14 amino acids. CDR1 and CDR2 (germline): SGHRS, YFSETQ. The V end lost 0 bases, the J end lost 6 bases, and 12 bases lay between the germline ends. The CDR3 loop is CASSLGDEGDGYTF. CDR3 sequence (DNA): TGCGCCAGCAGCTTGGGGGACGAAGGGGATGGCTACACCTTC.

At least ten counts were recorded for this clonotype. The rearrangement links TRBV20-1 to TRBJ1-1; D gene ambiguous. V was shortened by 5 bases and J by 1 base, with 8 bases between the two germline ends. Germline CDR1 DFQATT, CDR2 SNEGSKA (reference sequence). This CDR3 comprises 12 residues. Written as DNA, the CDR3 is TGCAGTGCTGACACAGCGAACACTGAAGCTTTCTTT. This codes for CSADTANTEAFF.